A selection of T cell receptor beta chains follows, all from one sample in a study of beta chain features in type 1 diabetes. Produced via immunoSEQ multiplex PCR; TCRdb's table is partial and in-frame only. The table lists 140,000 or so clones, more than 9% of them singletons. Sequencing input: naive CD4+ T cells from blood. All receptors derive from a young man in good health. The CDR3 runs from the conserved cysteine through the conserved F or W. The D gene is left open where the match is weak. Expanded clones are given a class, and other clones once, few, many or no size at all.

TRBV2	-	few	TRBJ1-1	CASSDPWDIVNTEAFF	TGTGCCAGCAGTGATCCCTGGGACATTGTGAACACTGAAGCTTTCTTT
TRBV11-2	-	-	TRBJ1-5	CASSLDGAAGSQPQHF	TGTGCCAGCAGCTTAGATGGGGCGGCAGGTTCGCAGCCCCAGCATTTT
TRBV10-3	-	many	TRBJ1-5	CAISGDNSNQPQHF	TGTGCCATCAGTGGGGACAATAGCAATCAGCCCCAGCATTTT
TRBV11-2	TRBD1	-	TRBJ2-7	CASSSGTGSYEQYF	TGTGCCAGCAGCTCCGGGACAGGGTCCTACGAGCAGTACTTC
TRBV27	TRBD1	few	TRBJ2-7	CASSLTGAEQYF	TGTGCCAGCAGTTTGACAGGGGCCGAGCAGTACTTC
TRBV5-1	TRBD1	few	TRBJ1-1	CASSLGVTGGTEAFF	TGCGCCAGCAGCCTTGGGGTGACAGGGGGAACTGAAGCTTTCTTT
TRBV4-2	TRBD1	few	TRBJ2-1	CASSPSLGKTGGAYNEQFF	TGTGCCAGCAGCCCTTCTTTGGGCAAAACAGGGGGCGCCTACAATGAGCAGTTCTTC
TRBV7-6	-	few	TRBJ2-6	CASSLSGGNVLTF	TGTGCCAGCAGCCTCAGCGGAGGCAACGTCCTGACTTTC
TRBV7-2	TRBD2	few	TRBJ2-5	CASSRGLAGGLGAETQYF	TGTGCCAGCAGCCGAGGACTAGCGGGGGGGCTAGGTGCAGAGACCCAGTACTTC
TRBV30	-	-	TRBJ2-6	CAWRMPGLSSGANVLTF	TGTGCCTGGAGGATGCCGGGATTAAGCTCTGGGGCCAACGTCCTGACTTTC
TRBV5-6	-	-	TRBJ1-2	CASSLVQVDYGYTF	TGTGCCAGCAGCTTGGTTCAGGTCGACTATGGCTACACCTTC
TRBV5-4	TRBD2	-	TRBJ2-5	CASSPSSGGGMVETQYF	TGTGCCAGCAGCCCCTCCTCTGGGGGGGGAATGGTAGAGACCCAGTACTTC
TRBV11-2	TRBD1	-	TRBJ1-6	CASSFGTGDNSPLHF	TGTGCCAGCAGCTTCGGGACAGGGGACAATTCACCCCTCCACTTT
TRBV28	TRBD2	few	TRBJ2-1	CASSPAGGATYNEQFF	TGTGCCAGCAGCCCAGCGGGGGGGGCAACCTACAATGAGCAGTTCTTC
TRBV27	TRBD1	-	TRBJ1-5	CASSSGTGHQPQHF	TGTGCCAGCAGTTCCGGGACAGGCCATCAGCCCCAGCATTTT
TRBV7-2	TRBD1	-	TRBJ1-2	CASSQTGAGYTF	TGTGCCAGCAGCCAGACAGGGGCTGGCTACACCTTC
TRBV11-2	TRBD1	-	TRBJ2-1	CASSLTGGFFEQFF	TGTGCCAGCAGCTTAACAGGGGGCTTTTTTGAGCAGTTCTTC
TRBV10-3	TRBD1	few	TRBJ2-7	CAISGTDRGAYEQYF	TGTGCCATCAGTGGGACGGACAGGGGGGCCTACGAGCAGTACTTC
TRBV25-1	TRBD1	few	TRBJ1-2	CASSESGQGPANYGYTF	TGTGCCAGCAGTGAATCGGGACAGGGGCCCGCTAACTATGGCTACACCTTC
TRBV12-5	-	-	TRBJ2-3	CASGPGTDGQISTDTQYF	TGTGCTAGTGGTCCCGGGACGGACGGACAGATTAGCACAGATACGCAGTATTTT
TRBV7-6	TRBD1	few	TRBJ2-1	CASSRQGVSYNEQFF	TGTGCCAGCAGCAGACAGGGGGTGAGCTACAATGAGCAGTTCTTC
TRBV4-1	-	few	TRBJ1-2	CASSPDSTYGYTF	TGCGCCAGCAGCCCCGATAGTACCTATGGCTACACCTTC
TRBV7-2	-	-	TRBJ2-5	CASSFYQGGETQYF	TGTGCCAGCAGCTTTTATCAGGGGGGAGAGACCCAGTACTTC
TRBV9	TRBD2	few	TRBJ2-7	CASSVDRLAGDEQYF	TGTGCCAGCAGCGTAGACCGACTAGCGGGGGATGAGCAGTACTTC
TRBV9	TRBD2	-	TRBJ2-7	CASSVGGTSGGYEQYF	TGTGCCAGCAGCGTAGGAGGGACTAGCGGGGGATACGAGCAGTACTTC
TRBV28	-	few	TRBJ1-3	CASSRNVDSGNTIYF	TGTGCCAGCAGTCGTAACGTGGACTCGGGAAACACCATATATTTT
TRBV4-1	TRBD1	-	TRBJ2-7	CASSQDGTGNSRNEQYF	TGCGCCAGCAGCCAAGATGGGACAGGGAACTCTCGGAACGAGCAGTACTTC
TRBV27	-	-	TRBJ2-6	CASSLFGAGANVLTF	TGTGCCAGCAGTTTATTCGGGGCTGGGGCCAACGTCCTGACTTTC
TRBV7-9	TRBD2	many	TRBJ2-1	CASTRLAGVFDEQFF	TGTGCCAGCACCCGACTAGCGGGGGTTTTTGATGAGCAGTTCTTC
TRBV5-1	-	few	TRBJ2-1	CASAYGGGEVNEQFF	TGCGCCAGCGCGTATGGGGGGGGCGAAGTGAATGAGCAGTTCTTC
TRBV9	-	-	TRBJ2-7	CASSVARGNYEQYF	TGTGCCAGCAGCGTAGCTAGGGGAAACTACGAGCAGTACTTC
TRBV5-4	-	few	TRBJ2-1	CASSGRDNPEQFF	TGTGCCAGCAGCGGTAGGGACAATCCTGAGCAGTTCTTC
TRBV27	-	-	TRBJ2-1	CASRGQFTEQFF	TGTGCCAGCAGAGGACAGTTTACTGAGCAGTTCTTC
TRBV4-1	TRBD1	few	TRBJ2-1	CASSHGPGRTGNEQFF	TGCGCCAGCAGCCACGGGCCCGGTAGGACAGGCAATGAGCAGTTCTTC
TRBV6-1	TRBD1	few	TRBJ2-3	CASSEWDRGDTQYF	TGTGCCAGCAGTGAATGGGACAGAGGCGATACGCAGTATTTT
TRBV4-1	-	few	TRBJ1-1	CASSQGLGGKNTEAFF	TGCGCCAGCAGCCAAGGTTTGGGAGGGAAAAACACTGAAGCTTTCTTT
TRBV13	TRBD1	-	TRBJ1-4	CASRRQGIEKLFF	TGTGCCAGCAGGCGACAGGGTATTGAAAAACTGTTTTTT
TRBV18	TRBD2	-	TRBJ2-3	CASSGSGLSNTDTQYF	TGTGCCAGCTCAGGTTCGGGACTATCAAACACAGATACGCAGTATTTT
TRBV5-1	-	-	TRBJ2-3	CASSLFGGTPDTQYF	TGCGCCAGCAGCTTGTTCGGGGGGACACCCGATACGCAGTATTTT
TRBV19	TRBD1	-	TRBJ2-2	CASSVGQQNTGELFF	TGTGCCAGTAGTGTGGGACAGCAGAACACCGGGGAGCTGTTTTTT
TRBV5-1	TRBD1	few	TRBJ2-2	CASSPRQGRGGELFF	TGCGCCAGCAGCCCCCGACAGGGAAGGGGCGGGGAGCTGTTTTTT
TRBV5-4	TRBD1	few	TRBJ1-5	CASSMTGINQPQHF	TGTGCCAGCAGCATGACAGGGATCAATCAGCCCCAGCATTTT
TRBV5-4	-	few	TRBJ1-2	CASSPRRANYGYTF	TGTGCCAGCAGCCCTCGGAGGGCAAACTATGGCTACACCTTC
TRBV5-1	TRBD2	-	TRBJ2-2	CASRFLAGANTGELFF	TGCGCCAGCAGGTTTCTAGCGGGGGCGAACACCGGGGAGCTGTTTTTT
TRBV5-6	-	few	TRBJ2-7	CASNRRGTLIHEQYF	TGTGCCAGCAATCGCCGGGGGACCCTGATACACGAGCAGTACTTC
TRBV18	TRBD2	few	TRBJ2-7	CASSPPTSGGAKEQYF	TGTGCCAGCTCACCACCTACTAGCGGGGGGGCCAAGGAGCAGTACTTC
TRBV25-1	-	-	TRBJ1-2	CASTGTGYGYTF	TGTGCCAGCACCGGTACAGGGTATGGCTACACCTTC
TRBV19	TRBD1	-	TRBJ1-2	CASSMPTGEYGYTF	TGTGCCAGTAGTATGCCGACAGGGGAATATGGCTACACCTTC
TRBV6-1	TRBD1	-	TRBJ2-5	CASSIQDREETQYF	TGTGCCAGCAGTATCCAAGACAGGGAAGAGACCCAGTACTTC
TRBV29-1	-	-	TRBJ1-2	CSVDRRDYGYTF	TGCAGCGTTGATCGCAGGGACTATGGCTACACCTTC
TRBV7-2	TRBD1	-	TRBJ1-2	CASSPRQGAIDYGYTF	TGTGCCAGCAGCCCCAGACAGGGGGCTATTGACTATGGCTACACCTTC
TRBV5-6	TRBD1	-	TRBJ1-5	CASSLGTGRQPQHF	TGTGCCAGCAGCTTGGGGACAGGGCGGCAGCCCCAGCATTTT
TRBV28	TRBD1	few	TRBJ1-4	CASSPGTGRDEKLFF	TGTGCCAGCAGCCCAGGGACAGGGAGGGATGAAAAACTGTTTTTT
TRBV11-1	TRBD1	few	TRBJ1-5	CASSSGTANQPQHF	TGTGCCAGCAGCTCCGGGACAGCGAATCAGCCCCAGCATTTT
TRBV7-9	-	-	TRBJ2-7	CASGSRGAGRYEQYF	TGTGCCAGCGGTTCTCGGGGGGCCGGTCGTTACGAGCAGTACTTC
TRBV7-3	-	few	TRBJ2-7	CASSFSPGPYEQYF	TGTGCCAGCAGCTTTTCCCCAGGCCCTTACGAGCAGTACTTC
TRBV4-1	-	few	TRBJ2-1	CASSQVEANEQFF	TGCGCCAGCAGCCAAGTTGAGGCTAATGAGCAGTTCTTC